Below, 31 T cell receptor beta chains from the same sample are listed, as sequenced in a study of blood T cell repertoires in COVID-19 (dated by TCRdb to the early 2020s). Receptor amplification or capture employed the immunoSEQ multiplex PCR assay. TCRdb provides this immuneACCESS table in a form limited to in-frame rearrangements. Some clones are lacking; in checked studies, under half of them reflect an unresolved V gene, and why the rest are absent is not known. The sample table contains approximately 88,000 clones; only one count was recorded for roughly 84% of them. The biggest ten clones account for roughly 15% of the sample. Sample: peripheral blood. All receptors come from a woman between 70 and 85 years old with acute or convalescent COVID-19.

This clone was seen repeatedly, ten times or more. The chain joins TRBV21-1 to TRBJ1-5. TRBV21-1 is a known pseudogene. The CDR3 covers 16 residues. The CDR3 here is CASSKVAGSSNQPQHF. In DNA, the CDR3 is TGTGCCAGCAGCAAAGTCGCCGGGAGTAGCAATCAGCCCCAGCATTTT.

The chain joins TRBV18 to TRBJ2-6, with 7 bases matching TRBD1. This CDR3 is built from 19 residues. J was trimmed by 1 base and V by 1 base; bases with no gene match: 10. Germline V gene sequence: CDR1 KGHSH, CDR2 LQKENI. CDR3 nucleotide sequence: TGTGCCAGCTCACCACTATTCAGGGGGTCGATGTCTGGGGCCAACGTCCTGACTTTC. Encoded protein: CASSPLFRGSMSGANVLTF.

This clone was counted once. The V call is TRBV7-9, the J call TRBJ2-3; 8 bases are shared with TRBD1. Unmatched junction bases numbered 9, after V lost 4 bases and J lost 6 bases. The germline CDR1 and CDR2 sequences are SEHNR and FQNEAQ (reference sequence). CDR3 length: 15 amino acids. As DNA, the CDR3 is TGTGCCAGCAGCTACCTCCAGGGGGCGGAGGATACGCAGTATTTT. Encoded protein: CASSYLQGAEDTQYF.

This clone has more than one count but fewer than ten. J is TRBJ2-3 and V is TRBV7-2; 11 nucleotides match TRBD2. The V segment lost 2 bases and the J segment 4 bases; nucleotides outside the gene matches: 8. CDR3 length equals 17 residues. The germline CDR1 and CDR2 sequences are SGHTA and FQGNSA. The CDR3 spells CASSLKTSGSGADTQYF. As DNA, the CDR3 is TGTGCCAGCAGCTTAAAAACTAGCGGGAGCGGCGCAGATACGCAGTATTTT.

The CDR3 spells CATSRDRPRGGQETQYF. The CDR3 nucleotides read TGTGCCACCAGCAGAGATCGTCCTCGCGGGGGACAAGAGACCCAGTACTTC. This chain uses TRBV15 with TRBJ2-5, with 7 bases that match TRBD2. This CDR3 region has 17 residues. Looked up from germline, CDR1 is LNHNV and CDR2 is YYDKDF (reference sequence). Unmatched junction bases numbered 9, after V lost 0 bases and J lost 2 bases.

The chain joins TRBV10-1 to TRBJ1-4; D is undetermined. The CDR3 sequence is 16 residues long. The ends were cut back, 4 bases at V and 8 bases at J, with 20 bases in the middle. The germline gives CDR1 WNHNN, CDR2 SYGVQD (reference sequence). The CDR3 sequence: CASSANREPKWEKLFF. In DNA form, the CDR3 reads TGCGCCAGCAGTGCGAACCGGGAGCCTAAATGGGAAAAACTGTTTTTT.

The genes are TRBV5-8 and TRBJ2-5; possibly TRBD2 for D (5 bases). Trimming shortened V by 0 bases and J by 4 bases, and 16 bases separated the two germline ends. Germline CDR1 SGHTS, CDR2 YDEGEE. CDR3 length: 16 residues. This CDR3 reads CASSLGIEGLGETQYF. Written as DNA, the CDR3 is TGTGCCAGCAGCTTGGGCATTGAAGGACTCGGAGAGACCCAGTACTTC.

This chain links TRBV2 with TRBJ2-1; 8 bases are shared with TRBD2. CDR3 length: 14 residues. Germline V gives CDR1 SNHLY, CDR2 FYNNEI. V was clipped by 9 bases and J by 0 bases; unmatched bases: 4. CDR3 DNA: TGTGCCAGTAGAACTAGCGGCTCCTACAATGAGCAGTTCTTC. This gives the protein CASRTSGSYNEQFF.

V gene TRBV10-2 combines with J gene TRBJ1-1, with TRBD1 as a possible D gene (6 bases). The CDR3 length is 14 residues. Between the trimmed V and J ends, which lost 9 bases and 1 base, there was a span of 15 bases. The germline V gene encodes CDR1 WSHSY and CDR2 SAAADI. DNA of the CDR3: TGCGCCAGTTGGGGGGGCAGGGCGAACACTGAAGCTTTCTTT. It codes for CASWGGRANTEAFF.

This chain uses TRBV4-1 with TRBJ2-5; TRBD1 aligns across 7 bases. From germline, CDR1 is MGHRA and CDR2 YSYEKL. The ends lost 1 base at V and 0 bases at J; junction bases unmatched: 8. The CDR3 is made up of 17 amino acids. Here the CDR3 reads CASSQVGRGQYQETQYF. CDR3 in DNA: TGCGCCAGCAGCCAAGTCGGTAGGGGACAGTACCAAGAGACCCAGTACTTC.

The genes are TRBV28 and TRBJ2-6; TRBD1 agrees at 7 bases. CDR1 is MDHEN and CDR2 is SYDVKM in the germline V gene. The CDR3 is made up of 15 amino acids. V lost 8 bases, J lost 3 bases, and 7 bases stayed unmatched. The CDR3, as DNA: TGTGCCAGCGTAAACAGGGGTTATGGGGCCAACGTCCTGACTTTC. This encodes CASVNRGYGANVLTF.

The chain has TRBV5-1 and TRBJ2-5, with 10 bases lining up with TRBD2. There are 19 residues in the CDR3. Germline V CDR1 and CDR2: SGHRS, YFSETQ. J was trimmed by 0 bases and V by 1 base; bases with no gene match: 12. The chain's CDR3 is CASSLLPSGGFQYQETQYF. In nucleotides, the CDR3 is TGCGCCAGCAGCTTGCTGCCTAGCGGGGGCTTCCAGTACCAAGAGACCCAGTACTTC.

The genes are TRBV4-1 and TRBJ2-4; weak D call: TRBD1 (6 bases). This CDR3 spans 15 amino acids. The germline CDR1 and CDR2 sequences are MGHRA and YSYEKL. V lost 4 bases, J lost 3 bases, and 13 bases lay in between. In DNA form, the CDR3 reads TGCGCCAGCAGCCGTATGGGACAACTCAAAAACATTCAGTACTTC. It codes for CASSRMGQLKNIQYF.

V is TRBV13 and J is TRBJ1-6; D possibly corresponds to TRBD1 (6 bases). V lost 0 bases to trimming and J lost 8 bases, with 11 bases between them. Germline V gives CDR1 PRHDT, CDR2 FYEKMQ (reference sequence). This CDR3 spans 15 amino acids. CDR3 protein: CASSLGQGQDSPLHF. The CDR3 DNA sequence: TGTGCCAGCAGCTTAGGACAGGGTCAGGATTCACCCCTCCACTTT.

V and J are TRBV6-5 and TRBJ2-3, with D tentatively TRBD2 (5 bases). The V and J ends lost 4 bases and 5 bases respectively, with 19 bases between them. Germline lookup yields CDR1 MNHEY and CDR2 SVGAGI. The CDR3 covers 16 residues. DNA of the CDR3: TGTGCCAGCAGTTTTACTTCCGGCGGGCCAGGAGATACGCAGTATTTT. Translated, it gives CASSFTSGGPGDTQYF.

CDR3 region: CASSSLRRVNQPQHF. The CDR3 coding sequence is TGTGCCAGCAGCAGCCTTCGCAGGGTTAACCAGCCCCAGCATTTT. The chain carries TRBV6-6 and TRBJ1-5; a possible D gene is TRBD1 (5 bases). V lost 6 bases and J lost 7, with 19 bases in between. The V gene's germline CDR1 is MNHNY and CDR2 SVGAGI (reference sequence). This CDR3 comprises 15 residues.

This chain links TRBV7-9 with TRBJ2-4, with 10 bases matching TRBD1. This CDR3 region has 17 residues. The germline CDR1 and CDR2 sequences are SEHNR and FQNEAQ (reference sequence). Trimming at V came to 4 bases and at J to 3 bases, leaving 9 bases not matched to a gene. In DNA, the CDR3 is TGTGCCAGCAGCTCAATAGGACAGGGGGTTGGCAAAAACATTCAGTACTTC. Residues: CASSSIGQGVGKNIQYF.

The rearrangement links TRBV6-5 to TRBJ2-7, with D perhaps matching TRBD2 (5 bases). Germline assignment: CDR1 MNHEY and CDR2 SVGAGI. V lost 8 bases, J lost 9 bases, and 20 bases lay in between. The CDR3 spans 13 residues. The CDR3: CASRKTGNNGQYV. As DNA, the CDR3 is TGTGCCAGCCGCAAGACGGGGAATAATGGGCAGTACGTC.

This chain joins TRBV3-1 (or the pseudogene TRBV3-2) and TRBJ2-6; D is ambiguous. V gave up 3 bases and J gave up 0 bases, with 9 bases separating them. Germline V gene sequence: CDR1 LGHDT, CDR2 YNNKEL (reference sequence). There are 16 residues in the CDR3. CDR3 in DNA: TGTGCCAGCAGCCACTACCTTTCCTCTGGGGCCAACGTCCTGACTTTC. Translation: CASSHYLSSGANVLTF.

CDR3 nucleotides: TGCGCCAGCAGCTTTGCGGGGGCGAGCAATCAGCCCCAGCATTTT. This codes for CASSFAGASNQPQHF. The rearrangement links TRBV5-1 to TRBJ1-5; maybe TRBD1 (6 bases). The CDR3 sequence is 15 residues long. Germline V gives CDR1 SGHRS, CDR2 YFSETQ. V dropped 2 bases and J dropped 1 base, with 10 bases sitting between them.

The chain combines TRBV10-1 with TRBJ2-3; a weak D match, TRBD2 (5 bases). V was trimmed by 0 bases and J by 6 bases, leaving 13 bases between them. The V gene's germline CDR1 is WNHNN and CDR2 SYGVQD (reference sequence). The CDR3 contains 15 residues. CDR3 DNA: TGCGCCAGCAGTGAGTCAGGGATCAGGAGGGATACGCAGTATTTT. Its translation: CASSESGIRRDTQYF.

This clone has just one count. This chain uses TRBV7-2 with TRBJ1-3; 9 nucleotides align to TRBD1. The CDR3 runs to 13 residues. The J segment lost 8 bases and the V segment lost 5 bases, leaving 4 bases of the junction unmatched. CDR1 and CDR2 from the germline V gene are SGHTA and FQGNSA. CDR3 DNA: TGTGCCAGCAGCAGTAGGACAGGGGACACCATATATTTT. Translated, it gives CASSSRTGDTIYF.

This clone was seen only a few times. This chain joins TRBV7-9 and TRBJ1-1, with D possibly matching TRBD1 (6 bases). The V end was cut by 1 base, the J end by 5 bases, with 14 bases between. The V gene's germline CDR1 is SEHNR and CDR2 FQNEAQ (reference sequence). The CDR3 contains 15 residues. CDR3 DNA sequence: TGTGCCAGCAGCTTAGAGCACAGGGTTGGGACTGAAGCTTTCTTT. Amino acids: CASSLEHRVGTEAFF.

The rearrangement links TRBV5-1 to TRBJ2-5, with 12 bases identical to TRBD2. The CDR3 totals 19 residues. V trimming: 4 bases; J trimming: 4 bases; junction bases outside the gene matches: 17. CDR1 and CDR2 from the germline V gene are SGHRS and YFSETQ. CDR3 sequence reads: CASSRTLAGGPSVRETQYF. Here the CDR3 DNA reads TGCGCCAGCAGCCGAACTCTAGCGGGGGGGCCCTCGGTGCGAGAGACCCAGTACTTC.

V gene TRBV11-2 combines with J gene TRBJ2-3; TRBD2 matches 7 bases. J was trimmed by 5 bases and V by 1 base; bases with no gene match: 3. The germline gives CDR1 SGHAT, CDR2 FQNNGV. The CDR3 is 14 residues long. The CDR3 DNA reads as TGTGCCAGCAGCTTAGGACTAGCCAGAGATACGCAGTATTTT. Amino acid sequence: CASSLGLARDTQYF.

The genes are TRBV19 and TRBJ1-6; D call uncertain. Between the trimmed V and J ends, which lost 8 bases and 6 bases, there was a span of 23 bases. This CDR3 has 17 amino acids. Per germline, CDR1 LNHDA and CDR2 SQIVND (reference sequence). The CDR3 region is CASASGGRTPINSPLHF. CDR3 nucleotides: TGTGCCAGTGCTAGCGGCGGCAGAACCCCTATTAATTCACCCCTCCACTTT.

The rearrangement links TRBV28 to TRBJ1-2; a weak D match, TRBD1 (6 bases). Germline V gives CDR1 MDHEN, CDR2 SYDVKM. The length of the CDR3 is 15 residues. The germline V and J ends were trimmed by 7 bases and 3 bases, with 18 bases remaining between them. The CDR3 spells CASKQGGGDYYGYTF. The CDR3 nucleotides are TGTGCCAGCAAACAGGGAGGGGGGGATTACTATGGCTACACCTTC.

The chain employs TRBV9 and TRBJ1-5; maybe TRBD1 (6 bases). This CDR3 is built from 19 residues. CDR1 and CDR2 (germline): SGDLS, YYNGEE. V lost 1 base, J lost 0 bases, and 20 bases lay in between. The CDR3 reads CASSVRSRGGTYSNQPQHF. The DNA of the CDR3 is TGTGCCAGCAGCGTAAGGTCAAGGGGGGGGACCTATAGCAATCAGCCCCAGCATTTT.

Details on this clone: At one end, the junction sequence differs from germline, possibly due to a read error. The genes are TRBV4-1 and TRBJ2-4; TRBD1 matches at 12 bases. The germline V gene encodes CDR1 MGHRA and CDR2 YSYEKL. This CDR3 has 15 amino acids. Here the CDR3 DNA reads TGCGCCAGCAGCACTGTCCCGGGACAGGGGGCCAGGAGGCACTTC. As protein: CASSTVPGQGARRHF.

This clone was detected once. The chain combines TRBV11-2 with TRBJ1-1; no reliable D call. Germline loops: CDR1 SGHAT, CDR2 FQNNGV. The CDR3 loop spans 14 amino acids. The V end lost 8 bases, the J end lost 1 base, and 14 bases lay between the germline ends. CDR3 in amino acids: CASSEGRKNTEAFF. The CDR3 nucleotides are TGTGCCAGCTCAGAGGGCAGAAAGAACACTGAAGCTTTCTTT.

The chain recombines TRBV5-8 with TRBJ2-7; D is ambiguous. CDR1 SGHTS and CDR2 YDEGEE come from the germline V gene. Trimming pared 3 bases from V and 0 bases from J, leaving 10 bases between. CDR3 length: 14 residues. CDR3 nucleotides: TGTGCCAGCAGCTATAGACATAGCTCCTACGAGCAGTACGTC. Amino acid sequence: CASSYRHSSYEQYV.